This section outlines one T cell receptor beta chain sequence together with its context. The germline gives CDR1 MNHNS, CDR2 SASEGT. The J segment lost 0 bases and the V segment lost 6 bases, leaving 4 bases of the junction unmatched. The CDR3 sequence is 15 residues long. The entry originates in a study of OX40 agonist ivuxolimab in advanced cancers. About the research overall: In this cohort, patients received ivuxolimab, an agonistic anti-OX40 (CD134) antibody. Past anti-PD-1, anti-PD-L1 or anti-CTLA-4 therapy was accepted, and 30% to 50% had received some.

Autoimmune disease history or systemic immunosuppression meant exclusion. The assay was immunoSEQ multiplex PCR, and TCRdb's table has in-frame clones only and misses some. This table holds approximately 52,000 clones, approximately 84% found once. The origin of this receptor is an adult with an advanced solid tumor such as melanoma, head and neck, liver or kidney cancer. The sample consisted of CD4+ or CD8+ T cells sorted from blood, taken in a trial of the OX40 agonist ivuxolimab. The J gene is TRBJ1-5, the V gene TRBV6-1; 8 bases match TRBD1. This CDR3 reads CASRATGDSNQPQHF. Here the CDR3 DNA reads TGTGCCAGCAGGGCGACAGGGGATAGCAATCAGCCCCAGCATTTT.